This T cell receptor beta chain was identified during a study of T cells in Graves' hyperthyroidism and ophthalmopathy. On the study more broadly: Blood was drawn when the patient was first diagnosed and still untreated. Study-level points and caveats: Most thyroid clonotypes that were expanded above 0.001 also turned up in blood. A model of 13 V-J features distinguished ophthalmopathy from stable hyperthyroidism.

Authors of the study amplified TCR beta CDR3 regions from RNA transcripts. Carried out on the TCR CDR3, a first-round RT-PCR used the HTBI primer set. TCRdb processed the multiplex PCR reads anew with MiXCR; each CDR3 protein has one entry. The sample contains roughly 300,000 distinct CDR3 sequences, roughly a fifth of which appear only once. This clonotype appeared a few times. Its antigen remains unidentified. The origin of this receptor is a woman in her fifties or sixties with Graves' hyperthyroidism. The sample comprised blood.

The CDR3 region is CAISREDSNQPQHF. The CDR3 bases are TGTGCCATCAGTCGGGAGGATAGCAATCAGCCCCAGCATTTT. The chain carries TRBV10-3 and TRBJ1-5, with D hard to call. Germline values: CDR1 ENHRY, CDR2 SYGVKD. Trimming shortened V by 5 bases and J by 0 bases, and 8 bases separated the two germline ends. There are 14 residues in the CDR3.